A selection of T cell receptor beta chains follows, all from one sample in a study of OX40 agonist ivuxolimab in advanced cancers. Profiling relied on immunoSEQ multiplex PCR, and the TCRdb table lists in-frame clones only, not all of them. The table includes around 48,000 clones, 60% to 80% detected once. Sequencing used CD4+ or CD8+ T cells sorted from blood, obtained in a trial of the OX40 agonist ivuxolimab. Receptor source: an adult with an advanced solid tumor such as melanoma, head and neck, liver or kidney cancer. Both conserved end residues are part of each CDR3. The order of the fields is CDR3 DNA, CDR3 protein, J gene, D gene, V gene, clone size, CDR3 length. The D gene is left open where the match is weak. Clone size is shown for a subset of rows, as once, few, many or a class of expanded clone.

cdr3_nt: TGTGCCAGTAGTACCCAAAGACTAGCGGGAGGGCGCAAAAACATTCAGTACTTC
cdr3_aa: CASSTQRLAGGRKNIQYF
j_call: TRBJ2-4
d_call: TRBD2
v_call: TRBV19
clone_size: -
cdr3_length: 18

cdr3_nt: TGTGCCAGCGGTTATAAGGGGGGAAATGAGCAGTTCTTC
cdr3_aa: CASGYKGGNEQFF
j_call: TRBJ2-1
d_call: -
v_call: TRBV2
clone_size: -
cdr3_length: 13

cdr3_nt: TGTGCCAGCAGCTCAGGTTGGACAGGGGAGGGCTACACCTTC
cdr3_aa: CASSSGWTGEGYTF
j_call: TRBJ1-2
d_call: TRBD1
v_call: TRBV7-6
clone_size: -
cdr3_length: 14

cdr3_nt: TGTGCCAGCAGTGCCGGAAGCTCTGGGGCCAACGTCCTGACTTTC
cdr3_aa: CASSAGSSGANVLTF
j_call: TRBJ2-6
d_call: -
v_call: TRBV27
clone_size: -
cdr3_length: 15

cdr3_nt: TGTGCCACCGAGGGGGGGGCGAATGAGCAGTTCTTC
cdr3_aa: CATEGGANEQFF
j_call: TRBJ2-1
d_call: -
v_call: TRBV6-6
clone_size: few
cdr3_length: 12

cdr3_nt: TGTGCCAGCGCGACAGGGATTCTCAATCAGCCCCAGCATTTT
cdr3_aa: CASATGILNQPQHF
j_call: TRBJ1-5
d_call: TRBD1
v_call: TRBV28
clone_size: -
cdr3_length: 14

cdr3_nt: TGTGCCACCACCCCGGGGGGTCATGGAAACATTCAGTACTTC
cdr3_aa: CATTPGGHGNIQYF
j_call: TRBJ2-4
d_call: TRBD2
v_call: TRBV15
clone_size: -
cdr3_length: 14

cdr3_nt: TGTGCCAGCAGCCAAGATCGAGGGCAGGGAAACTACGAGCAGTACTTC
cdr3_aa: CASSQDRGQGNYEQYF
j_call: TRBJ2-7
d_call: -
v_call: TRBV14
clone_size: -
cdr3_length: 16

cdr3_nt: TGTGCCAGCAGCTTTACCGGACTGCAAGGAGAAAAACTGTTTTTT
cdr3_aa: CASSFTGLQGEKLFF
j_call: TRBJ1-4
d_call: -
v_call: TRBV11-2
clone_size: -
cdr3_length: 15

cdr3_nt: TGTGCCAGCAGCTTAGATCAGGGAGGGACTAGCGTGCAGAATGAGCAGTTCTTC
cdr3_aa: CASSLDQGGTSVQNEQFF
j_call: TRBJ2-1
d_call: TRBD2
v_call: TRBV11-3
clone_size: -
cdr3_length: 18

cdr3_nt: TGTGCCAGCGGAGGACAGTCCTACGAGCAGTACTTC
cdr3_aa: CASGGQSYEQYF
j_call: TRBJ2-7
d_call: -
v_call: TRBV6-5
clone_size: -
cdr3_length: 12

cdr3_nt: TGTGCCAGCAGTTCCCCCTCCAGGGACCCTAATCAGCCCCAGCATTTT
cdr3_aa: CASSSPSRDPNQPQHF
j_call: TRBJ1-5
d_call: -
v_call: TRBV27
clone_size: -
cdr3_length: 16

cdr3_nt: TGTGCCAGCAGCGCCGGACAGGGCAATCAGCCCCAGCATTTT
cdr3_aa: CASSAGQGNQPQHF
j_call: TRBJ1-5
d_call: TRBD1
v_call: TRBV7-9
clone_size: -
cdr3_length: 14

cdr3_nt: TGTGCCAGCAGTTCGTTTGCTGGGGTAGCTTTCTTT
cdr3_aa: CASSSFAGVAFF
j_call: TRBJ1-1
d_call: -
v_call: TRBV28
clone_size: -
cdr3_length: 12

cdr3_nt: TGCGCCAGCAGCTTGGGTAACAGGGGCACTGAAGCTTTCTTT
cdr3_aa: CASSLGNRGTEAFF
j_call: TRBJ1-1
d_call: TRBD1
v_call: TRBV5-1
clone_size: -
cdr3_length: 14

cdr3_nt: TGTGCCAGCAGCTTTCCCGGACAGGGGCCGGAAAAACTGTTTTTT
cdr3_aa: CASSFPGQGPEKLFF
j_call: TRBJ1-4
d_call: TRBD1
v_call: TRBV5-3
clone_size: -
cdr3_length: 15

cdr3_nt: TGCGCCAGCAGCCAACCCAGAGATCGGCAGGGTTCCGATGGCTACACCTTC
cdr3_aa: CASSQPRDRQGSDGYTF
j_call: TRBJ1-2
d_call: -
v_call: TRBV4-1
clone_size: few
cdr3_length: 17

cdr3_nt: TGCGCCAGCAGAGTGGGACAGATGGCAGATACGCAGTATTTT
cdr3_aa: CASRVGQMADTQYF
j_call: TRBJ2-3
d_call: TRBD1
v_call: TRBV4-1
clone_size: -
cdr3_length: 14

cdr3_nt: TGTGCCAGTAGTATCTGGCAGGGGAACACTGAAGCTTTCTTT
cdr3_aa: CASSIWQGNTEAFF
j_call: TRBJ1-1
d_call: -
v_call: TRBV19
clone_size: -
cdr3_length: 14

cdr3_nt: TGTGCCAGCTCACCAAGGGGGAAAGGGGACTACGAGCAGTACTTC
cdr3_aa: CASSPRGKGDYEQYF
j_call: TRBJ2-7
d_call: -
v_call: TRBV18
clone_size: -
cdr3_length: 15

cdr3_nt: TGTGCCAGCAGCCCCATAGACAGGGATGGCTACACCTTC
cdr3_aa: CASSPIDRDGYTF
j_call: TRBJ1-2
d_call: TRBD1
v_call: TRBV11-2
clone_size: -
cdr3_length: 13

cdr3_nt: TGTGCCAGCAGACTCGGACCTCTAGGGACAGATACGCAGTATTTT
cdr3_aa: CASRLGPLGTDTQYF
j_call: TRBJ2-3
d_call: -
v_call: TRBV6-5
clone_size: few
cdr3_length: 15

cdr3_nt: TGTGCCAGCAGTGTACAGAGGGAGCAGTACTTC
cdr3_aa: CASSVQREQYF
j_call: TRBJ2-7
d_call: -
v_call: TRBV6-5
clone_size: -
cdr3_length: 11

cdr3_nt: TGTGCCAGCAGCTCAAAGAGACAGGGGAACACTGAAGCTTTCTTT
cdr3_aa: CASSSKRQGNTEAFF
j_call: TRBJ1-1
d_call: TRBD1
v_call: TRBV6-5
clone_size: -
cdr3_length: 15

cdr3_nt: TGTGCCAGCAGCTTAGTGCCTAGCGGGAGCTACGAGCAGTACTTC
cdr3_aa: CASSLVPSGSYEQYF
j_call: TRBJ2-7
d_call: TRBD2
v_call: TRBV7-8
clone_size: -
cdr3_length: 15

cdr3_nt: TGTGCCAGCATGAGGGACAGGGCAGCGTCGATCCCCTACGAGCAGTACTTC
cdr3_aa: CASMRDRAASIPYEQYF
j_call: TRBJ2-7
d_call: TRBD1
v_call: TRBV2
clone_size: medium-sized
cdr3_length: 17

cdr3_nt: TGTGCCAGCAGTGAAAGTAAGCTGATAATCGCAACTAATGAAAAACTGTTTTTT
cdr3_aa: CASSESKLIIATNEKLFF
j_call: TRBJ1-4
d_call: -
v_call: TRBV6-1
clone_size: -
cdr3_length: 18

cdr3_nt: TGTGCCAGCGTGGGGGGCTCCTCTGGGGCCAACGTCCTGACTTTC
cdr3_aa: CASVGGSSGANVLTF
j_call: TRBJ2-6
d_call: -
v_call: TRBV19
clone_size: -
cdr3_length: 15

cdr3_nt: TGTGCCAGCAGATTTTATTACAGGGGGCTATCTGGCTACACCTTC
cdr3_aa: CASRFYYRGLSGYTF
j_call: TRBJ1-2
d_call: TRBD1
v_call: TRBV27
clone_size: few
cdr3_length: 15

cdr3_nt: TGTGCCATCAGGACTAGCCACACCGGGGAGCTGTTTTTT
cdr3_aa: CAIRTSHTGELFF
j_call: TRBJ2-2
d_call: TRBD2
v_call: TRBV10-3
clone_size: -
cdr3_length: 13

cdr3_nt: TGTGCCAGCAGCTGGAGTGGCGTAGATACGCAGTATTTT
cdr3_aa: CASSWSGVDTQYF
j_call: TRBJ2-3
d_call: -
v_call: TRBV4-2
clone_size: -
cdr3_length: 13

cdr3_nt: TGTGCCAGCACCGGGACAGGGGGAGGCTATGGCTACACCTTC
cdr3_aa: CASTGTGGGYGYTF
j_call: TRBJ1-2
d_call: TRBD1
v_call: TRBV6-5
clone_size: -
cdr3_length: 14